Listed here are 2 T cell receptor beta chains from one sample, sequenced in a study of OX40 agonist ivuxolimab in advanced cancers. Method: immunoSEQ multiplex PCR; TCRdb's copy keeps in-frame clones and lacks some. The repertoire has about 93,000 clones, roughly 92% of them found once; the top ten carry over 2%. Sample: CD4+ or CD8+ T cells sorted from blood, taken in a trial of the OX40 agonist ivuxolimab. The receptors derive from an adult with an advanced solid tumor such as melanoma, head and neck, liver or kidney cancer.

This chain uses TRBV5-1 with TRBJ2-7; the match to TRBD2 covers 7 bases. Per the germline V gene, CDR1 is SGHRS and CDR2 is YFSETQ. CDR3 length equals 13 residues. With V trimmed by 4 bases and J by 1 base, 2 bases remained unmatched. The CDR3: CASSLAASYEQYF. DNA of the CDR3: TGCGCCAGCAGCCTAGCGGCATCCTACGAGCAGTACTTC.

The rearrangement uses TRBV29-1 and TRBJ1-2; D gene uncertain. The CDR3 totals 11 residues. Trimming stripped 6 bases from V and 7 bases from J, with 12 bases between. CDR1 is SQVTM and CDR2 is ANQGSEA in the germline V gene. The CDR3 DNA is TGCAGCGTCTTTAAAAAGGGTGGCTACACCTTC. As protein: CSVFKKGGYTF.